Listed below are T cell receptor beta chains from one sample, sequenced in a study of PD-1 blockade in classical Hodgkin lymphoma. Clones were read by immunoSEQ multiplex PCR, and TCRdb kept only the in-frame ones, dropping some. The sample lists some 93,000 clones; roughly 92% were seen once. Sequencing used peripheral blood mononuclear cells (PBMCs), obtained at baseline. The receptors derive from a human donor with classical Hodgkin lymphoma. The CDR3 runs from the conserved cysteine through the conserved F or W. D genes are given only for firm matches. The listing skips clone size in some rows; elsewhere it reads once, few, many or a size class.

d_gene: TRBD1
abundance: .
v_gene: TRBV4-1
j_gene: TRBJ2-5
CDR3aa: CASSQRTGYQETQYF
CDR3nt: TGCGCCAGCAGCCAAAGGACAGGGTACCAAGAGACCCAGTACTTC

d_gene: .
abundance: .
v_gene: TRBV7-9
j_gene: TRBJ1-2
CDR3aa: CASSFPGANYGYTF
CDR3nt: TGTGCCAGCAGCTTCCCAGGGGCCAACTATGGCTACACCTTC

d_gene: TRBD1
abundance: .
v_gene: TRBV30
j_gene: TRBJ1-5
CDR3aa: CAWRYRGRSNQPQHF
CDR3nt: TGTGCCTGGAGATACAGGGGAAGAAGCAATCAGCCCCAGCATTTT

d_gene: TRBD1
abundance: .
v_gene: TRBV18
j_gene: TRBJ2-2
CDR3aa: CASSPGQGGTGELFF
CDR3nt: TGTGCCAGCTCACCAGGACAGGGGGGCACCGGGGAGCTGTTTTTT

d_gene: .
abundance: .
v_gene: TRBV29-1
j_gene: TRBJ2-1
CDR3aa: CSVIGDGAEQFF
CDR3nt: TGCAGCGTCATTGGGGACGGAGCTGAGCAGTTCTTC

d_gene: TRBD1
abundance: .
v_gene: TRBV28
j_gene: TRBJ1-2
CDR3aa: CASSLGTGFNGYTF
CDR3nt: TGTGCCAGCAGTTTAGGGACAGGGTTTAATGGCTACACCTTC

d_gene: .
abundance: .
v_gene: TRBV9
j_gene: TRBJ1-1
CDR3aa: CASSVGGANTEAFF
CDR3nt: TGTGCCAGCAGCGTAGGAGGGGCGAACACTGAAGCTTTCTTT

d_gene: TRBD1
abundance: .
v_gene: TRBV7-2
j_gene: TRBJ1-1
CDR3aa: CASSSWTGLETFF
CDR3nt: TGTGCCAGCAGCTCCTGGACAGGGTTAGAGACTTTCTTT

d_gene: .
abundance: .
v_gene: TRBV13
j_gene: TRBJ1-1
CDR3aa: CASSSADRGELSTEAFF
CDR3nt: TGTGCCAGCAGCTCTGCCGATAGGGGGGAACTGAGCACTGAAGCTTTCTTT

d_gene: .
abundance: .
v_gene: TRBV9
j_gene: TRBJ2-2
CDR3aa: CASSVQGGNTGELFF
CDR3nt: TGTGCCAGCAGCGTACAGGGTGGAAACACCGGGGAGCTGTTTTTT

d_gene: .
abundance: .
v_gene: TRBV9
j_gene: TRBJ1-1
CDR3aa: CASSLRALGVATEAFF
CDR3nt: TGTGCCAGCAGCCTTCGGGCCCTAGGGGTGGCCACTGAAGCTTTCTTT

d_gene: .
abundance: .
v_gene: TRBV5-1
j_gene: TRBJ2-5
CDR3aa: CASSIPGQETQYF
CDR3nt: TGCGCCAGCAGCATACCGGGACAAGAGACCCAGTACTTC

d_gene: TRBD1
abundance: once
v_gene: TRBV19
j_gene: TRBJ1-5
CDR3aa: CASSTRQGNSPQHF
CDR3nt: TGTGCCAGTAGTACGAGACAGGGTAACTCGCCCCAGCATTTT

d_gene: TRBD2
abundance: few
v_gene: TRBV11-2
j_gene: TRBJ2-1
CDR3aa: CASSYALGTSGNNEQFF
CDR3nt: TGTGCCAGCAGCTACGCCCTCGGAACTAGCGGCAACAATGAGCAGTTCTTC

d_gene: TRBD2
abundance: .
v_gene: TRBV2
j_gene: TRBJ2-7
CDR3aa: CASRWSLKGREYEQYF
CDR3nt: TGTGCCAGCAGGTGGAGTCTAAAAGGGCGGGAGTACGAGCAGTACTTC

d_gene: .
abundance: once
v_gene: TRBV27
j_gene: TRBJ2-4
CDR3aa: CASSRDGGYSENNIQYF
CDR3nt: TGTGCCAGCAGTAGGGATGGGGGGTACTCCGAAAACAACATTCAGTACTTC

d_gene: .
abundance: .
v_gene: TRBV11-2
j_gene: TRBJ2-1
CDR3aa: CASGQSSYNEQFF
CDR3nt: TGTGCCAGCGGACAGAGCTCCTACAATGAGCAGTTCTTC

d_gene: .
abundance: .
v_gene: TRBV4-1
j_gene: TRBJ1-3
CDR3aa: CASSQGLTSSGNTIYF
CDR3nt: TGCGCCAGCAGCCAAGGGCTCACTTCCTCTGGAAACACCATATATTTT

d_gene: .
abundance: .
v_gene: TRBV29-1
j_gene: TRBJ2-3
CDR3aa: CSVVSSSTDTQYF
CDR3nt: TGCAGCGTTGTATCCTCTAGCACAGATACGCAGTATTTT

d_gene: TRBD2
abundance: .
v_gene: TRBV12-5
j_gene: TRBJ2-7
CDR3aa: CASGLVSGGPGKYEQYF
CDR3nt: TGTGCTAGTGGTTTGGTAAGCGGGGGCCCCGGCAAATACGAGCAGTACTTC

d_gene: .
abundance: .
v_gene: TRBV19
j_gene: TRBJ2-1
CDR3aa: CASSTESSYNEQFF
CDR3nt: TGTGCCAGTAGTACAGAAAGCTCCTACAATGAGCAGTTCTTC

d_gene: .
abundance: .
v_gene: TRBV30
j_gene: TRBJ1-3
CDR3aa: CAWRPTGLGGNTIYF
CDR3nt: TGTGCCTGGAGACCTACAGGGTTGGGAGGAAACACCATATATTTT

d_gene: TRBD2
abundance: .
v_gene: TRBV5-1
j_gene: TRBJ2-3
CDR3aa: CASSFRLAGGSTDTQYF
CDR3nt: TGCGCCAGCAGCTTTCGACTAGCGGGAGGGAGTACAGATACGCAGTATTTT

d_gene: TRBD1
abundance: .
v_gene: TRBV2
j_gene: TRBJ2-7
CDR3aa: CASSEAQLRGPQGYEQYF
CDR3nt: TGTGCCAGCAGTGAGGCACAACTCAGGGGGCCCCAAGGCTACGAGCAGTACTTC

d_gene: .
abundance: .
v_gene: TRBV11-1
j_gene: TRBJ2-2
CDR3aa: CASTPVRLNTGELFF
CDR3nt: TGTGCCAGCACCCCGGTCCGCCTGAACACCGGGGAGCTGTTTTTT

d_gene: TRBD2
abundance: .
v_gene: TRBV9
j_gene: TRBJ2-1
CDR3aa: CASSAPSGSRYNEQFF
CDR3nt: TGTGCCAGCAGCGCCCCTAGCGGGAGTAGGTACAATGAGCAGTTCTTC

d_gene: .
abundance: few
v_gene: TRBV19
j_gene: TRBJ1-1
CDR3aa: CASSTIGAATEAFF
CDR3nt: TGTGCCAGTAGTACCATTGGGGCGGCCACTGAAGCTTTCTTT

d_gene: .
abundance: .
v_gene: TRBV6-5
j_gene: TRBJ2-6
CDR3aa: CASRPSGANVLTF
CDR3nt: TGTGCCAGCAGGCCGTCTGGGGCCAACGTCCTGACTTTC

d_gene: .
abundance: .
v_gene: TRBV19
j_gene: TRBJ2-5
CDR3aa: CASSINRAETQYF
CDR3nt: TGTGCCAGTAGTATAAATAGGGCGGAGACCCAGTACTTC

d_gene: .
abundance: .
v_gene: TRBV12-5
j_gene: TRBJ1-1
CDR3aa: CASGSPPVKAFF
CDR3nt: TGTGCTAGTGGTTCGCCTCCGGTGAAAGCTTTCTTT

d_gene: TRBD2
abundance: .
v_gene: TRBV27
j_gene: TRBJ2-7
CDR3aa: CASSRLAGGGGHEQYF
CDR3nt: TGTGCCAGCAGCAGACTAGCGGGAGGGGGGGGCCACGAGCAGTACTTC

d_gene: .
abundance: .
v_gene: TRBV5-5
j_gene: TRBJ2-5
CDR3aa: CASSGLGQLQETQYF
CDR3nt: TGTGCCAGCAGCGGCCTAGGACAGCTCCAAGAGACCCAGTACTTC

d_gene: .
abundance: .
v_gene: TRBV7-9
j_gene: TRBJ2-2
CDR3aa: CASSHVRTGELFF
CDR3nt: TGTGCCAGCAGCCACGTTAGGACCGGGGAGCTGTTTTTT

d_gene: .
abundance: .
v_gene: TRBV19
j_gene: TRBJ1-4
CDR3aa: CASSGTRNEKLFF
CDR3nt: TGTGCCAGTAGTGGGACACGTAATGAAAAACTGTTTTTT

d_gene: .
abundance: .
v_gene: TRBV28
j_gene: TRBJ1-2
CDR3aa: CASSLITDWVYGYTF
CDR3nt: TGTGCCAGCAGTTTAATCACAGATTGGGTATATGGCTACACCTTC

d_gene: .
abundance: .
v_gene: TRBV28
j_gene: TRBJ1-5
CDR3aa: CASSFRLEVRQPQHF
CDR3nt: TGTGCCAGCAGTTTTCGACTCGAGGTACGGCAGCCCCAGCATTTT

d_gene: TRBD1
abundance: .
v_gene: TRBV29-1
j_gene: TRBJ1-4
CDR3aa: CSVAETGFRKLFF
CDR3nt: TGCAGCGTTGCGGAGACAGGGTTTCGAAAACTGTTTTTT

d_gene: .
abundance: .
v_gene: TRBV13
j_gene: TRBJ1-1
CDR3aa: CASSLYLGESMNTEAFF
CDR3nt: TGTGCCAGCAGCTTATACCTAGGGGAGAGCATGAACACTGAAGCTTTCTTT

d_gene: TRBD1
abundance: once
v_gene: TRBV27
j_gene: TRBJ1-1
CDR3aa: CASSLRGRNTEAFF
CDR3nt: TGTGCCAGCAGTTTAAGGGGGCGGAACACTGAAGCTTTCTTT

d_gene: .
abundance: .
v_gene: TRBV5-1
j_gene: TRBJ1-3
CDR3aa: CASSPTAPGGNTIYF
CDR3nt: TGCGCCAGCAGCCCCACGGCCCCGGGAGGAAACACCATATATTTT

d_gene: TRBD2
abundance: .
v_gene: TRBV18
j_gene: TRBJ2-3
CDR3aa: CASSPASGSRTDTQYF
CDR3nt: TGTGCCAGCTCACCCGCTAGCGGGAGTAGGACAGATACGCAGTATTTT

d_gene: .
abundance: .
v_gene: TRBV6-6
j_gene: TRBJ2-7
CDR3aa: CASRPGLSSYEQYF
CDR3nt: TGTGCCAGCAGACCGGGCCTTAGCTCCTACGAGCAGTACTTC